Listed here are 10 T cell receptor beta chains from one sample, sequenced in a study of CD8 T cells in Susac syndrome. Random hexamers were used to reverse transcribe the RNA input (0.5 to 1 ug). MiXCR, applied by TCRdb to the immunoSEQ multiplex PCR reads, yields one record per CDR3 protein. The data contain 150,000 to 200,000 distinct CDR3 sequences, approximately 93% of them singletons. Sequencing was done on a sample of CD4+ T cells from PBMCs. The receptors were gathered from a human donor with multiple sclerosis.

This clonotype was observed once. The chain couples TRBV5-1 to TRBJ1-5, with D possibly TRBD1 on 5 matching bases. The CDR3 spans 17 residues. Trimming took 2 bases from V and 0 from J, leaving 15 bases between them. Germline CDR1 reads SGHRS; CDR2 reads YFSETQ. The CDR3 loop reads CASSFGVGRGSNQPQHF. In DNA, the CDR3 is TGCGCCAGCAGCTTCGGGGTGGGGAGGGGTAGCAATCAGCCCCAGCATTTT.

The CDR3 DNA is TGTGCCAGCAGTCAACAGGGGGTTTATGAAAACATTCAGTACTTC. The encoded protein is CASSQQGVYENIQYF. The rearrangement links TRBV28 to TRBJ2-4, with 8 bases fitting TRBD1. The germline gives CDR1 MDHEN, CDR2 SYDVKM. This CDR3 contains 15 residues. V gave up 5 bases and J gave up 5 bases; unmatched junction bases: 8.

The chain carries TRBV6-5 and TRBJ1-4; 7 bases are a match to TRBD1. The CDR3 is 14 residues long. The ends lost 4 bases at V and 7 bases at J; junction bases unmatched: 6. Germline V gene data show CDR1 as MNHEY and CDR2 as SVGAGI. This chain's CDR3 is CASSFRQGGEKLFF. In DNA, the CDR3 is TGTGCCAGCAGTTTTCGACAGGGCGGTGAAAAACTGTTTTTT.

The chain is built from TRBV9 and TRBJ2-5; D is undetermined. Germline V CDR1 and CDR2: SGDLS, YYNGEE. The CDR3 is 15 amino acids. V lost 4 bases and J 5 bases, leaving 18 bases between the germline ends. CDR3 amino acids: CASSTHLTQGETQYF. For the CDR3, the DNA is TGTGCCAGCAGCACCCACCTGACTCAAGGGGAGACCCAGTACTTC.

The V call is TRBV20-1, the J call TRBJ2-2; D possibly uses TRBD1 or TRBD2 (6 bases each). The CDR3 runs 13 residues. CDR1 is DFQATT and CDR2 is SNEGSKA in the germline V gene (reference sequence). Trimming took 2 bases from V and 5 from J, leaving 9 bases between them. The CDR3 region is CSARQGRTGELFF. The CDR3 bases are TGCAGTGCTAGACAGGGGAGGACCGGGGAGCTGTTTTTT.

This chain links TRBV7-8 with TRBJ2-7, with D maybe TRBD2 (6 bases). Germline V gene data show CDR1 as SGHVS and CDR2 as FQNEAQ. The CDR3 loop spans 14 amino acids. With 5 bases removed from V and 5 bases from J, the gap between germline ends came to 16 bases. CDR3 nucleotide sequence: TGTGCCAGCAGCCCCAATTGGGGCGGGGACGAGCAGTACTTC. Its protein product is CASSPNWGGDEQYF.

The CDR3 DNA follows: TGTGCCAGCAGTGGGGACAGCACAGATACGCAGTATTTT. It encodes CASSGDSTDTQYF. This chain joins TRBV9 and TRBJ2-3; D is possibly TRBD1 or TRBD2 (5 bases each). Trimming took 5 bases from V and 0 from J, leaving 7 bases between them. Germline loops: CDR1 SGDLS, CDR2 YYNGEE. The CDR3 covers 13 residues.

The chain carries TRBV19 and TRBJ2-4; D tentatively fits TRBD1 or TRBD2 (5 bases each). This CDR3 is 15 amino acids long. The germline V gene has CDR1 LNHDA and CDR2 SQIVND (reference sequence). The V gene lost 5 bases and the J gene lost 8 bases, with 19 bases spanning the gap. CDR3 sequence reads: CASSSRRGLGDIQYF. Written as DNA, the CDR3 is TGTGCCAGTAGTTCCCGGAGAGGGTTGGGGGACATTCAGTACTTC.

This rearrangement joins TRBV7-2 to TRBJ2-5; TRBD2 might be the D (8 bases). The germline V gene has CDR1 SGHTA and CDR2 FQGNSA. The CDR3 has 15 amino acids. Trimming removed 5 bases at V and 5 bases at J, with 18 bases between. As DNA, the CDR3 is TGTGCCAGCAGCCAGGGGGGAGCGGGGGTTGAGACCCAGTACTTC. Translating gives CASSQGGAGVETQYF.

The chain carries TRBV5-1 and TRBJ1-4; D gene uncertain. Germline V gene sequence: CDR1 SGHRS, CDR2 YFSETQ. V was clipped by 4 bases and J by 5 bases, with 12 bases between them. This CDR3 comprises 14 residues. The CDR3 nucleotides are TGCGCCAGCAGCGTACCGGGAACGAATGAAAAACTGTTTTTT. Translating gives CASSVPGTNEKLFF.